Following are 18 T cell receptor beta chains from one sample sequenced in a study of T cells in Graves' hyperthyroidism and ophthalmopathy. Using RNA transcripts as the source, TCR beta CDR3 regions were amplified. The HTBI primer set served for first-round RT-PCR of the TCR CDR3. TCRdb redid the calling of the multiplex PCR reads with MiXCR, one entry per CDR3 protein. The sample shows some 580,000 distinct CDR3 sequences, approximately 15% of them seen only once. Material for sequencing was blood. The receptors come from a woman between 40 and 55 years old with Graves' ophthalmopathy.

A few counts support this clonotype. This chain uses TRBV4-1 with TRBJ1-5; D unresolved. Looked up from germline, CDR1 is MGHRA and CDR2 is YSYEKL. The ends were cut back, 3 bases at V and 2 bases at J, with 17 bases in the middle. This CDR3 is built from 17 residues. In DNA form, the CDR3 reads TGCGCCAGCAGCCAGGTGATATCGGGCGCGGGCAATCAGCCCCAGCATTTT. Translated: CASSQVISGAGNQPQHF.

The J gene is TRBJ1-1, the V gene TRBV2; D gene uncertain. The germline V and J ends were trimmed by 4 bases and 1 base, with 13 bases remaining between them. Germline CDR1 reads SNHLY; CDR2 reads FYNNEI. The CDR3 spans 15 residues. This CDR3 is CASSVSGTPNTEAFF. As DNA, the CDR3 is TGTGCCAGCAGTGTGAGCGGCACTCCGAACACTGAAGCTTTCTTT.

Points on this clonotype: This may arise from a read error, as a much more abundant clone is one base away. This chain connects TRBV6-5 to TRBJ2-5, with 8 positions matching TRBD2. The end of the DNA fits TRBJ2-1 better, so the J call may be wrong. Looked up from germline, CDR1 is MNHEY and CDR2 is SVGAGI. CDR3 size: 12 residues. The CDR3 protein is CASRSSGGTQFF. For the CDR3, the DNA is TGTGCCAGCAGATCCTCGGGGGGGACCCAGTTCTTC.

Worth noting for this clonotype: A much larger clone lies one base from this, so it may be a read error. The chain links TRBV20-1 to TRBJ2-7, with D possibly matching TRBD2 (7 bases). CDR3 length: 14 amino acids. Germline values: CDR1 DFQATT, CDR2 SNEGSKA (reference sequence). The V gene lost 5 bases and the J gene lost 7 bases, with 21 bases spanning the gap. The CDR3 reads CSAPLGAPGLEQYF. The CDR3 nucleotides are TGCAGTGCTCCCTTGGGGGCTCCGGGACTAGAGCAGTACTTC.

This clonotype was seen many times. In nucleotides, the CDR3 is TGTGCCAGCTCACCAGATTTATCACGGAACACTGAAGCTTTCTTT. Translated: CASSPDLSRNTEAFF. This sequence joins TRBV18 and TRBJ1-1; D is unresolved. The germline V gene has CDR1 KGHSH and CDR2 LQKENI. Trimming shortened V by 2 bases and J by 1 base, and 11 bases separated the two germline ends. CDR3 size: 15 residues.

This clonotype was observed a few times. Possible read error: a much larger clone is one base away. The rearrangement uses TRBV28 and TRBJ2-1; D might be TRBD1 (5 bases). The CDR3 sequence is 13 residues long. The V gene lost 2 bases and the J gene lost 10 bases, with 12 bases spanning the gap. The germline V gene has CDR1 MDHEN and CDR2 SYDVKM. The CDR3 sequence: CASSLGQGEEQFF. The CDR3 bases are TGTGCCAGCAGTTTAGGGCAGGGTGAAGAGCAGTTCTTC. Complete variable domain (other parts from reference TRBV28 and TRBJ2-1): DVKVTQSSRYLVKRTGEKVFLECVQDMDHENMFWYRQDPGLGLRLIYFSYDVKMKEKGDIPEGYSVSREKKERFSLILESASTNQTSMYLCASSLGQGEEQFFGPGTRLTVL.

This chain joins TRBV19 and TRBJ1-5, with unresolved D. Germline V gene lookup returns CDR1 LNHDA and CDR2 SQIVND (reference sequence). V was trimmed by 1 base and J by 7 bases, leaving 14 bases between them. The CDR3 totals 15 residues. CDR3 protein: CASSIVGSSRQPQHF. The CDR3 DNA is TGTGCCAGTAGTATAGTGGGCTCATCACGACAGCCCCAGCATTTT.

V gene TRBV11-2 combines with J gene TRBJ2-2, with no clear D. Looked up from germline, CDR1 is SGHAT and CDR2 is FQNNGV. The CDR3 has 14 residues. V lost 5 bases and J 7 bases, leaving 14 bases between the germline ends. The CDR3 DNA is TGTGCCAGCAGCCTATTTGACCAAGTCGGGGAGCTGTTTTTT. Amino acid sequence: CASSLFDQVGELFF.

As to this clonotype: Given a much more abundant clone one base away, this may be a read error. This chain links TRBV20-1 with TRBJ2-1; no reliable D call. The CDR3 contains 14 residues. V dropped 3 bases and J dropped 5 bases, with 14 bases sitting between them. Germline assignment: CDR1 DFQATT and CDR2 SNEGSKA (reference sequence). This CDR3 is CSASDGVRNNEQFF. For the CDR3, the DNA is TGCAGTGCTAGTGACGGAGTGAGAAACAATGAGCAGTTCTTC.

This clonotype was seen many times. The gene calls are TRBV6-1 and TRBJ1-5; no definite D call. In germline, CDR1 is MNHNS, CDR2 SASEGT. The ends were cut back, 5 bases at V and 2 bases at J, with 16 bases in the middle. The CDR3 is 16 residues long. CDR3 sequence reads: CASSPIPPAGNQPQHF. The CDR3 coding sequence is TGTGCCAGCAGTCCTATTCCCCCTGCCGGCAATCAGCCCCAGCATTTT.

Ten or more counts support this clonotype. The rearrangement uses TRBV6-1 and TRBJ2-1; D might be TRBD2 (6 bases). The germline V gene encodes CDR1 MNHNS and CDR2 SASEGT. V lost 5 bases, J lost 3 bases, and 14 bases lay in between. This CDR3 spans 15 amino acids. CDR3 DNA sequence: TGTGCCAGCAGTCCACGGGACTGGGGCTACAATGAGCAGTTCTTC. Translating it yields CASSPRDWGYNEQFF.

V is TRBV11-3 and J is TRBJ2-1; D not resolved. Germline CDR1 SGHNT, CDR2 YENEEA. The V end lost 5 bases, the J end lost 0 bases, and 11 bases lay between the germline ends. This CDR3 is 15 amino acids long. CDR3 sequence reads: CASSADPSSYNEQFF. CDR3 bases: TGTGCCAGCAGCGCAGACCCGAGCTCCTACAATGAGCAGTTCTTC.

The V call is TRBV5-6, the J call TRBJ2-7, with TRBD2 matching 11 bases. The CDR3 length is 17 residues. V trimming: 2 bases; J trimming: 6 bases; junction bases outside the gene matches: 13. CDR1 is SGHDT and CDR2 is YYEEEE in the germline V gene. CDR3 sequence (DNA): TGTGCCAGCAGCTTAAGGGGAGATAGCGGGAGGGCCCGCGAGCAGTACTTC. It is translated as CASSLRGDSGRAREQYF. The whole variable domain, remainder taken from reference TRBV5-6 and TRBJ2-7, is DAGVTQSPTHLIKTRGQQVTLRCSPKSGHDTVSWYQQALGQGPQFIFQYYEEEERQRGNFPDRFSGHQFPNYSSELNVNALLLGDSALYLCASSLRGDSGRAREQYFGPGTRLTVT.

This clonotype has only a few counts. This CDR3 is CASSVDRSADTQYF. For the CDR3, the DNA is TGTGCCAGCAGCGTAGACAGGAGTGCAGATACGCAGTATTTT. V usage is TRBV9 and J usage is TRBJ2-3, with a weak D call TRBD1 (5 bases). The V end was cut by 0 bases, the J end by 4 bases, with 9 bases between. The CDR3 contains 14 residues. Germline V lookup: CDR1 SGDLS, CDR2 YYNGEE.

This clonotype was observed a handful of times. The junction does not match germline at one end; this may be a read error. The chain employs TRBV7-2 and TRBJ2-1; 11 bases map to TRBD2. CDR1 is SGHTA, CDR2 FQGNSA, per germline. This CDR3 has 16 amino acids. The CDR3 loop reads CASRLVSGGAGNEQFF. CDR3 coding DNA: TGTGCCAGCAGATTAGTTAGCGGGGGGGCCGGGAATGAGCAGTTCTTC.

The rearrangement links TRBV4-2 to TRBJ2-7, with 10 bases that match TRBD2. J gave up 3 bases and V 1 base, and 3 bases lay outside the gene matches. The CDR3 loop spans 15 amino acids. Per the germline V gene, CDR1 is LGHNA and CDR2 is YNFKEQ. CDR3 amino acids: CASSQGSGRSYEQYF. DNA for the CDR3: TGTGCCAGCAGCCAAGGTAGCGGGAGGAGCTACGAGCAGTACTTC.

Only a few counts were recorded for this clonotype. This chain links TRBV4-1 with TRBJ2-4; no definite D call. The ends were cut back, 0 bases at V and 7 bases at J, with 10 bases in the middle. This CDR3 has 14 residues. Germline V gene lookup returns CDR1 MGHRA and CDR2 YSYEKL. The CDR3 DNA reads as TGCGCCAGCAGCCAAGAAGAACAGATTAACATTCAGTACTTC. As protein: CASSQEEQINIQYF.

Only a few counts were recorded for this clonotype. The V and J genes are TRBV6-1 and TRBJ1-1; 8 nucleotides match TRBD1. V lost 4 bases and J lost 3; bases outside the gene matches: 7. The CDR3 consists of 15 residues. The germline CDR1 and CDR2 sequences are MNHNS and SASEGT. This CDR3 is CASSGPTTGDTEAFF. As DNA, the CDR3 is TGTGCCAGCAGTGGCCCCACGACAGGGGACACTGAAGCTTTCTTT.